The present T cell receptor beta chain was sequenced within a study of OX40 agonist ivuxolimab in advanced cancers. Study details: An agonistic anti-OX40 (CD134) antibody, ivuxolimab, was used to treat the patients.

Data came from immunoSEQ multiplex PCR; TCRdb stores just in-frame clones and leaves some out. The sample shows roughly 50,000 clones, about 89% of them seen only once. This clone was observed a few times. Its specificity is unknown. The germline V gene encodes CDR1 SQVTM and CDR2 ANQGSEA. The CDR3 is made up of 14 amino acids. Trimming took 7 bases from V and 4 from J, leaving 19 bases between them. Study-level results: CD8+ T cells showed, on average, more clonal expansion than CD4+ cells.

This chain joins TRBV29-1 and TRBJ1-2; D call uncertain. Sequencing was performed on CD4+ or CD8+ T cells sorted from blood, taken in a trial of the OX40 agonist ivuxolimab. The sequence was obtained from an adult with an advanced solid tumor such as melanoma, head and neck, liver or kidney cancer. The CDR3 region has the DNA TGCAGCGAGGAGGAGGCTACCTCTGGCTATGGCTACACCTTC. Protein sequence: CSEEEATSGYGYTF.